A selection of T cell receptor beta chains follows, all from one sample in a study of blood T cell repertoires in COVID-19. Some clones are missing from TCRdb's copy, which holds only in-frame ones; the method was immunoSEQ multiplex PCR. The sample holds more than 150,000 clones; roughly 86% are singletons and the top ten take 2.5%. Material for sequencing was peripheral blood. The receptors were gathered from a man aged 35 to 55 with active or convalescent COVID-19. The CDR3 runs from the conserved cysteine through the conserved F or W. D genes are given only for firm matches. Clone size, where shown, is once, few, many, or a class for clones that have expanded.

D	size	V	J	CDR3	DNA
NA	once	TRBV5-1	TRBJ2-1	CASSSLAGNNEQFF	TGCGCCAGCAGCTCGTTGGCAGGTAACAATGAGCAGTTCTTC
NA	NA	TRBV5-6	TRBJ2-1	CASSSSIQGPYYNEQFF	TGTGCCAGCAGCTCGTCAATCCAGGGTCCCTACTACAATGAGCAGTTCTTC
NA	NA	TRBV4-3	TRBJ2-3	CASSQVVRGTDTQYF	TGCGCCAGCAGCCAAGTAGTCAGGGGCACAGATACGCAGTATTTT
NA	few	TRBV5-5	TRBJ1-1	CASSLLIGGLGRDTEAFF	TGTGCCAGCAGCTTGCTTATTGGAGGGTTAGGGAGGGACACTGAAGCTTTCTTT
TRBD1	NA	TRBV11-1	TRBJ2-7	CASSSDRGYEQYF	TGTGCCAGCAGCTCCGACAGGGGGTACGAGCAGTACTTC
TRBD1	once	TRBV12-3/TRBV12-4	TRBJ2-1	CASSSGDSEQFF	TGTGCCAGCAGTTCCGGGGACAGTGAGCAGTTCTTC
NA	NA	TRBV6-5	TRBJ1-1	CASSRTGTEAFF	TGTGCCAGCAGTCGAACAGGGACTGAAGCTTTCTTT
TRBD1	NA	TRBV6-5	TRBJ1-2	CASRDRDRGYYGYTF	TGTGCCAGCAGAGACCGGGACAGGGGATACTATGGCTACACCTTC
TRBD1	NA	TRBV28	TRBJ1-5	CASRPQGVSNQPQHF	TGTGCCAGCAGACCACAGGGGGTTAGCAATCAGCCCCAGCATTTT
TRBD1	NA	TRBV5-6	TRBJ2-2	CASSLAQGPNTGELFF	TGTGCCAGCAGCTTGGCACAGGGGCCGAACACCGGGGAGCTGTTTTTT
NA	NA	TRBV29-1	TRBJ2-1	CSVDRYSRNNEQFF	TGCAGCGTTGATCGGTATAGTCGTAACAATGAGCAGTTCTTC
NA	NA	TRBV3-1/TRBV3-2	TRBJ1-2	CASSHRARERGYGYTF	TGTGCCAGCAGCCACCGTGCCCGTGAGAGAGGGTATGGCTACACCTTC
TRBD1	once	TRBV28	TRBJ1-5	CASSTWGLGQNQPQHF	TGTGCCAGCAGTACCTGGGGTCTGGGACAGAATCAGCCCCAGCATTTT
NA	few	TRBV6-1	TRBJ1-4	CASSEGAAWEKLFF	TGTGCCAGCAGTGAAGGGGCAGCTTGGGAAAAACTGTTTTTT
TRBD1	NA	TRBV6-5	TRBJ1-5	CASRSDRAYNQPQHF	TGTGCCAGCAGGAGTGACAGGGCATACAATCAGCCCCAGCATTTT
NA	NA	TRBV13	TRBJ2-5	CASSSKLGETQYF	TGTGCCAGCAGCTCCAAACTAGGGGAGACCCAGTACTTC
TRBD2	NA	TRBV2	TRBJ2-5	CASSGPVGLAGGTQYF	TGTGCCAGCAGTGGCCCCGTGGGACTAGCGGGGGGGACCCAGTACTTC
NA	NA	TRBV29-1	TRBJ2-7	CSVVADYEQYF	TGCAGCGTCGTAGCGGATTACGAGCAGTACTTC
NA	NA	TRBV4-2	TRBJ1-5	CASSPVRALDQPQHF	TGTGCCAGCAGCCCCGTCAGGGCTCTCGATCAGCCCCAGCATTTT
NA	NA	TRBV29-1	TRBJ2-2	CSVARSSNTGELFF	TGCAGCGTTGCTCGGAGTTCGAACACCGGGGAGCTGTTTTTT
NA	NA	TRBV6-5	TRBJ1-5	CASSPIQAGQPQHF	TGTGCCAGCAGTCCCATACAGGCGGGGCAGCCCCAGCATTTT
TRBD1	NA	TRBV28	TRBJ1-5	CASSLGTGGYQPQHF	TGTGCCAGCAGTTTGGGGACAGGGGGATATCAGCCCCAGCATTTT
NA	NA	TRBV5-1	TRBJ2-7	CASSLGISSGRVGDEQYF	TGCGCCAGCAGCTTGGGAATCTCGTCAGGACGCGTGGGAGACGAGCAGTACTTC
NA	NA	TRBV10-1	TRBJ2-2	CASNPTENTGELFF	TGCGCCAGCAATCCTACAGAAAACACCGGGGAGCTGTTTTTT
NA	NA	TRBV9	TRBJ2-3	CASSGGVGTDTQYF	TGTGCCAGCAGCGGGGGGGTGGGCACAGATACGCAGTATTTT
NA	NA	TRBV7-2	TRBJ1-5	CASSLDRRRNQPQHF	TGTGCCAGCAGCTTAGACCGGCGGCGCAATCAGCCCCAGCATTTT
NA	NA	TRBV11-3	TRBJ2-1	CASSSRHSYNEQFF	TGTGCCAGCAGCTCAAGACATTCCTACAATGAGCAGTTCTTC
NA	NA	TRBV20-1	TRBJ2-1	CSASQGSSYNEQFF	TGCAGTGCTAGTCAGGGGAGCTCCTACAATGAGCAGTTCTTC
NA	NA	TRBV10-3	TRBJ2-6	CAISSWGAGANVLTF	TGTGCCATCAGTTCTTGGGGGGCTGGGGCCAACGTCCTGACTTTC
NA	NA	TRBV12-3/TRBV12-4	TRBJ2-3	CASSLGGDTQYF	TGTGCCAGCAGTTTAGGAGGCGATACGCAGTATTTT
NA	NA	TRBV5-1	TRBJ2-5	CASRSSGTQYF	TGCGCCAGCAGGTCATCCGGGACCCAGTACTTC
NA	NA	TRBV4-2	TRBJ1-1	CASSQGLAGFLNTEAFF	TGTGCCAGCAGCCAAGGACTTGCCGGTTTTTTGAACACTGAAGCTTTCTTT
NA	NA	TRBV19	TRBJ2-5	CASSILHRDTQYF	TGTGCCAGTAGTATACTACACAGAGACACCCAGTACTTC
TRBD1	NA	TRBV19	TRBJ1-4	CATRTGLNEKLFF	TGTGCCACCAGGACAGGACTTAATGAAAAACTGTTTTTT
NA	NA	TRBV25-1	TRBJ2-3	CASSGTGRTDTQYF	TGTGCCAGCAGTGGAACAGGGCGGACGGATACGCAGTATTTT
TRBD2	NA	TRBV19	TRBJ2-1	CATSSGTSGGDEQFF	TGTGCCACCTCCTCCGGGACTAGCGGGGGGGATGAGCAGTTCTTC
TRBD2	NA	TRBV9	TRBJ2-5	CASSSTSGGGETQYF	TGTGCCAGCAGTTCGACTAGCGGGGGAGGAGAGACCCAGTACTTC
TRBD1	NA	TRBV5-1	TRBJ2-1	CASSLRSLRDRVYNEQFF	TGCGCCAGCAGCTTGAGAAGTTTGCGGGACAGGGTCTACAATGAGCAGTTCTTC
NA	NA	TRBV14	TRBJ1-1	CARATGESSEAFF	TGTGCCAGGGCGACAGGCGAATCGTCTGAAGCTTTCTTT
NA	NA	TRBV5-1	TRBJ1-5	CASSLQGPYQPQHF	TGCGCCAGCAGCTTACAGGGTCCGTATCAGCCCCAGCATTTT
TRBD1	NA	TRBV19	TRBJ1-1	CASRVPGQGAGTEAFF	TGTGCCAGTAGGGTCCCGGGACAGGGGGCAGGAACTGAAGCTTTCTTT
TRBD2	NA	TRBV9	TRBJ2-1	CASSSRGTSGVIEQFF	TGTGCCAGCAGCTCCCGAGGGACTAGCGGGGTAATTGAGCAGTTCTTC